The clone carrying this T cell receptor beta chain showed up just once. Specified treatment: roughly 18 received Ad26.COV2.S at low or high dose, single or two shots; several received placebo; per-sample allocation not given. On day 63 after the first injection, vaccine and placebo recipients gave samples. The entry originates in a study of Ad26.COV2.S vaccination and SARS-CoV-2 variants. Method: immunoSEQ multiplex PCR; TCRdb's copy keeps in-frame clones and lacks some. The sample has about 480,000 clones; approximately 88% are singletons. The CDR3 has 16 residues. CDR1 GTSNPN and CDR2 SVGIG come from the germline V gene (reference sequence). V dropped 4 bases and J dropped 6; count of bases not matched to a gene: 14.

This receptor was taken from a person aged 18 to 65 who received the Ad26.COV2.S COVID-19 vaccine or a placebo. The chain combines TRBV30 with TRBJ2-2, with 7 bases identical to TRBD1. Sequences were derived from peripheral blood, sampled in a trial of Ad26.COV2.S vaccine versus placebo. The chain's CDR3 is CAWNFGQVLLPGELFF. CDR3 coding DNA: TGTGCCTGGAACTTCGGACAGGTTTTGTTGCCCGGGGAGCTGTTTTTT.